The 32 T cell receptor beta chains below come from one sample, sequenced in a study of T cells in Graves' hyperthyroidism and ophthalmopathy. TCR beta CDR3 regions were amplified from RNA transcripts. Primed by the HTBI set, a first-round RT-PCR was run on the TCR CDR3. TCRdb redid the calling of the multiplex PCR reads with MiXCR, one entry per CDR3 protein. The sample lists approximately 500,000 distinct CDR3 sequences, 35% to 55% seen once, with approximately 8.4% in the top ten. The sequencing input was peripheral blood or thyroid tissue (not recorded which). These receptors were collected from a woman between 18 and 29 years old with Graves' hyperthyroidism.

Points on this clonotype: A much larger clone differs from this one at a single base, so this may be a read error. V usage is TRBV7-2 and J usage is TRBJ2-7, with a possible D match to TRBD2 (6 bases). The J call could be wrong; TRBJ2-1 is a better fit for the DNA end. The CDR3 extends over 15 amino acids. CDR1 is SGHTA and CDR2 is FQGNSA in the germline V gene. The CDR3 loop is CASSLGLALYSEQFF. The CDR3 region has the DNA TGTGCCAGCAGCTTAGGCCTAGCGTTGTACAGTGAGCAGTTCTTC.

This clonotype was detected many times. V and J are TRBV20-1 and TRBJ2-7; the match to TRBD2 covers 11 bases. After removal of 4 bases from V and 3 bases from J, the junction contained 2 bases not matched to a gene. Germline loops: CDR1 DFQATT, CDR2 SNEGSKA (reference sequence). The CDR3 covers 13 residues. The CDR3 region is CSAKGLADYEQYF. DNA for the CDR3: TGCAGTGCTAAGGGACTAGCGGACTACGAGCAGTACTTC.

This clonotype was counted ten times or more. In DNA, the CDR3 is TGTGCCATCAAGACCAGGGAGGACACTGAAGCTTTCTTT. As protein: CAIKTREDTEAFF. The chain combines TRBV10-3 with TRBJ1-1; the D gene is possibly TRBD1 (5 bases). With 7 bases removed from V and 3 bases from J, the gap between germline ends came to 12 bases. CDR3 length equals 13 residues. CDR1 is ENHRY, CDR2 SYGVKD, per germline.

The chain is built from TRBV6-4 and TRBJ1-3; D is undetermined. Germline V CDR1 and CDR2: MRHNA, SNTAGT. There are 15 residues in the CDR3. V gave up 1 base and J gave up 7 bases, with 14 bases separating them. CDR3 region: CASSDWISSGNTIYF. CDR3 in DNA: TGTGCCAGCAGTGACTGGATCTCGAGCGGGAACACCATATATTTT.

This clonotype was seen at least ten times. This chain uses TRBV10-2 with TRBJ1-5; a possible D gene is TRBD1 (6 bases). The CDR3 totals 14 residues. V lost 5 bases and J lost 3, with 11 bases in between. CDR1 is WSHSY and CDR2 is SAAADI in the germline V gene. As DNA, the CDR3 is TGCGCCAGCAGTAAAACAGGGTCCAATCAGCCCCAGCATTTT. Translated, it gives CASSKTGSNQPQHF.

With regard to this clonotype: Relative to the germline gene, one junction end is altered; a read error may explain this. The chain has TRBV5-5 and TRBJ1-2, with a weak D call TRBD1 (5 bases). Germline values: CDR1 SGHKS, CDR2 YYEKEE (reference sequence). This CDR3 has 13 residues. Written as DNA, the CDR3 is TGTGCCTGCAGCTTGTGGGGGTCGGATGGCTACACCTTC. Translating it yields CACSLWGSDGYTF.

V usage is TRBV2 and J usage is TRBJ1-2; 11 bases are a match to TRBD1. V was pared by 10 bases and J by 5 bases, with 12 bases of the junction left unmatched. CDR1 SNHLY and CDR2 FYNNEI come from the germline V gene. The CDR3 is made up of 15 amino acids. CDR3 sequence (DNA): TGTGCCACCTCTCACGGACAGGGGGCTGGGTATGGCTACACCTTC. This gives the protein CATSHGQGAGYGYTF.

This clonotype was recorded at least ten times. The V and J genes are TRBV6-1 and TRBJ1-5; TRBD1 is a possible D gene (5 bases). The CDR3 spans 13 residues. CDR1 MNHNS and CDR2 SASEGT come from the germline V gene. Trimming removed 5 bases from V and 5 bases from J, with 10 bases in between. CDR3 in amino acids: CASSSTGDQPQHF. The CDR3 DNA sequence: TGTGCCAGCAGTTCAACAGGAGATCAGCCCCAGCATTTT.

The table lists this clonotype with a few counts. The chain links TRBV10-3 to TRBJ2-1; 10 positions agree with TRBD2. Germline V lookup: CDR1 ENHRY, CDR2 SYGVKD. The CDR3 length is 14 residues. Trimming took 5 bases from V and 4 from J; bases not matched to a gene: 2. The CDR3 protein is CAISPGLAYNEQFF. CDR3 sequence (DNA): TGTGCCATCAGTCCGGGACTAGCGTACAATGAGCAGTTCTTC.

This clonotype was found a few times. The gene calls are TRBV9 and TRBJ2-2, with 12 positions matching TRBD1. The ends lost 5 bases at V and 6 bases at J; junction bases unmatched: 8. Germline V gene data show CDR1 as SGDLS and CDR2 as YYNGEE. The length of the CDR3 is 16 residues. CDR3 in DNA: TGTGCCAGCAGGGAGCCGGGACAGGGGGCTTCCGGGGAGCTGTTTTTT. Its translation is CASREPGQGASGELFF.

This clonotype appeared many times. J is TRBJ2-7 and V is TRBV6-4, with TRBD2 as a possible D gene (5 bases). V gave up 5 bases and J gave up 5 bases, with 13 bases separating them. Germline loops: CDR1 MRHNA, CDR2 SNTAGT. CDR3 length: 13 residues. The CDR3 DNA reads TGTGCCAGCAGTAGTGGGAGTGGGAACGAGCAGTACTTC. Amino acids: CASSSGSGNEQYF.

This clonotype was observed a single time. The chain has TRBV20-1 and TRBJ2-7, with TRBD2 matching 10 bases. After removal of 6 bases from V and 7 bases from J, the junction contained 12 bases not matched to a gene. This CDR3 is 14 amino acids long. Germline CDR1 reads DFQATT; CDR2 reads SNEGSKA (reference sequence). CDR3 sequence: CSALRSGRTGEQYF. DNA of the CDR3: TGCAGTGCCCTCCGTAGCGGGAGGACCGGGGAGCAGTACTTC.

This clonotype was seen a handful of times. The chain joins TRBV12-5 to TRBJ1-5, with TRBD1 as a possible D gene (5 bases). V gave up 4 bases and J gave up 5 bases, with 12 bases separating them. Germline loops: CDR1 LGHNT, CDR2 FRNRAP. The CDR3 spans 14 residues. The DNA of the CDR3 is TGTGCTAGTGGTTCAGGAGAAGGGGATCAGCCCCAGCATTTT. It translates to CASGSGEGDQPQHF.

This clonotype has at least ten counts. In DNA, the CDR3 is TGTGCCAGCAGCTCCCCCCAGGCAGGCTATGGCTACACCTTC. It encodes CASSSPQAGYGYTF. The chain is built from TRBV9 and TRBJ1-2; no definite D call. CDR3 length: 14 residues. Trimming removed 4 bases from V and 4 bases from J, with 14 bases in between. Germline V gives CDR1 SGDLS, CDR2 YYNGEE.

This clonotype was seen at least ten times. In nucleotides, the CDR3 is TGTGCCAGCAGGTCCGAGGGGATCGCCGGGGAGCTGTTTTTT. Translation: CASRSEGIAGELFF. The chain recombines TRBV7-9 with TRBJ2-2; the D gene could be TRBD1 or TRBD2 (5 bases each). The CDR3 runs 14 residues. V dropped 6 bases and J dropped 6 bases, with 14 bases sitting between them. Per germline, CDR1 SEHNR and CDR2 FQNEAQ (reference sequence). Looking up the rest from reference TRBV7-9 and TRBJ2-2 gives the full variable domain: DTGVSQNPRHKITKRGQNVTFRCDPISEHNRLYWYRQTLGQGPEFLTYFQNEAQLEKSRLLSDRFSAERPKGSFSTLEIQRTEQGDSAMYLCASRSEGIAGELFFGEGSRLTVL.

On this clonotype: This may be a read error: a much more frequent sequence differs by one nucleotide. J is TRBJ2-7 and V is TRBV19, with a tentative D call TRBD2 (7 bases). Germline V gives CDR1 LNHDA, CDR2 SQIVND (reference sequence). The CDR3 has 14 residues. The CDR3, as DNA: TGTGCCGGTAGTATAGGGGGGGACAACTACGAGCAGTACTTC. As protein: CAGSIGGDNYEQYF.

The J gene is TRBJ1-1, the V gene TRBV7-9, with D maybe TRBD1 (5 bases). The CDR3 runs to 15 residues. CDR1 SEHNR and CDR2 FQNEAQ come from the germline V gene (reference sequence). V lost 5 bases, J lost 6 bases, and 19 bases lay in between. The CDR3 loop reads CASSPVGRVSPEAFF. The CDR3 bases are TGTGCCAGCAGCCCAGTGGGCAGGGTGAGCCCTGAAGCTTTCTTT.

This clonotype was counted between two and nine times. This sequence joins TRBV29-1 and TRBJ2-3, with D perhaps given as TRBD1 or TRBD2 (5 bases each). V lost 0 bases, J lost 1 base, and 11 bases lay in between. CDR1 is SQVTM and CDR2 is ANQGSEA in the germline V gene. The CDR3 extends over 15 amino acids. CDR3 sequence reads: CSVEDWQGRTDTQYF. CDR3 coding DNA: TGCAGCGTTGAAGATTGGCAGGGACGCACAGATACGCAGTATTTT.

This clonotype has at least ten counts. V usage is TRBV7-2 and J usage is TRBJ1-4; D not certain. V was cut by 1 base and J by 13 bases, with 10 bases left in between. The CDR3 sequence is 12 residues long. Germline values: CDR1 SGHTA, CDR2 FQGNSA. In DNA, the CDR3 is TGTGCCAGCAGCTTAGTGGGCGCCCGACTGTTTTTT. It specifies CASSLVGARLFF.

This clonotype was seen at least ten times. CDR3 nucleotide sequence: TGTGCCAGCAGTTACATGCGGACTAGCGCCTACGAGCAGTACTTC. It is translated as CASSYMRTSAYEQYF. The chain combines TRBV6-6 with TRBJ2-7, with 9 positions matching TRBD2. The CDR3 extends over 15 amino acids. Germline values: CDR1 MNHNY, CDR2 SVGAGI (reference sequence). The V gene end was trimmed by 2 bases and the J gene end by 2 bases; junction bases not matched to a gene: 4.

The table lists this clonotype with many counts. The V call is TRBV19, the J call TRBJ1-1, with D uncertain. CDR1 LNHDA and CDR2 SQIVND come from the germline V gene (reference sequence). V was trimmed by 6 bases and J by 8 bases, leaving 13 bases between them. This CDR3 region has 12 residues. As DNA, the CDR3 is TGTGCCAGTAGCCACCACCTCGGGGAAGCTTTCTTT. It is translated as CASSHHLGEAFF.

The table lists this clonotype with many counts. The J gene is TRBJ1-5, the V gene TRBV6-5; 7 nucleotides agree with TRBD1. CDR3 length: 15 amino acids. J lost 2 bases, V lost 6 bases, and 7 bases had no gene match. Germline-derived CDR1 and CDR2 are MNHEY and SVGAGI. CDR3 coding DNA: TGTGCCAGCAGCCCTTGGACAGGACGCAATCAGCCCCAGCATTTT. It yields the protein CASSPWTGRNQPQHF.

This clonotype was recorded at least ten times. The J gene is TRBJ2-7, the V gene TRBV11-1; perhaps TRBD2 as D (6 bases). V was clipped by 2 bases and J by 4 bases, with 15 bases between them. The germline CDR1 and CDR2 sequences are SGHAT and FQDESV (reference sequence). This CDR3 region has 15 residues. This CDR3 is CASSLSTVEGYEQYF. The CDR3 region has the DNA TGTGCCAGCAGCTTATCGACGGTGGAGGGATACGAGCAGTACTTC.

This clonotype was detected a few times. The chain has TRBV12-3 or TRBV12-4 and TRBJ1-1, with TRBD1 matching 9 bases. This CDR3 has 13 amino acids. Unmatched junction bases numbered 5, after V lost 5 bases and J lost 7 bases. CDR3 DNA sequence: TGTGCCAGCAGTCAGACAGGGGGAAATGAAGCTTTCTTT. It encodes CASSQTGGNEAFF.

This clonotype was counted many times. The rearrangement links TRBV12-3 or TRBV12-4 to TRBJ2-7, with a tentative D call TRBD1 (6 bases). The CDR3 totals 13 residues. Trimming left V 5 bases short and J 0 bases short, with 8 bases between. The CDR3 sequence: CASSRTASYEQYF. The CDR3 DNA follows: TGTGCCAGCAGTAGGACAGCCTCCTACGAGCAGTACTTC.

CDR3 DNA: TGTGCCACCAGCAGAGGCCTGGGAACTGGAAACACCTTC. Its protein product is CATSRGLGTGNTF. V and J are TRBV15 and TRBJ1-2; D uncertain. The CDR3 is made up of 13 amino acids. V was trimmed by 1 base and J by 12 bases, leaving 15 bases between them. CDR1 is LNHNV and CDR2 is YYDKDF in the germline V gene (reference sequence). Full variable domain (outside the CDR3, taken from reference TRBV15 and TRBJ1-2): DAMVIQNPRYQVTQFGKPVTLSCSQTLNHNVMYWYQQKSSQAPKLLFHYYDKDFNNEADTPDNFQSRRPNTSFCFLDIRSPGLGDTAMYLCATSRGLGTGNTFGSGTRLTVV.

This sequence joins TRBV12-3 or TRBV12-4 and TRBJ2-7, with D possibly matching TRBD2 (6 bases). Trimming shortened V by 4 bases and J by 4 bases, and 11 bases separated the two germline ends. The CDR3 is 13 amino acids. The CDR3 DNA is TGTGCCAGCAGTTGGGGCGGGGTTTACGAGCAGTACTTC. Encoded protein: CASSWGGVYEQYF.

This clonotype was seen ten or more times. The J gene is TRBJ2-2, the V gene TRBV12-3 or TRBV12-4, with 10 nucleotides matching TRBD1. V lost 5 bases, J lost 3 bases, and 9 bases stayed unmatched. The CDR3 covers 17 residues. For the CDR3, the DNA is TGTGCCAGCAGTCCCTCCCGGGACAGGGGATACACCGGGGAGCTGTTTTTT. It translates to CASSPSRDRGYTGELFF.

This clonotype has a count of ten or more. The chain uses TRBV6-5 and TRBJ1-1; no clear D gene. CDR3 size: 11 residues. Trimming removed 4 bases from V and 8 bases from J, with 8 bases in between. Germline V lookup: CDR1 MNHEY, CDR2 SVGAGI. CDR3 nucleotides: TGTGCCAGCAGTTTCAGGACCGAAGCTTTCTTT. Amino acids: CASSFRTEAFF.

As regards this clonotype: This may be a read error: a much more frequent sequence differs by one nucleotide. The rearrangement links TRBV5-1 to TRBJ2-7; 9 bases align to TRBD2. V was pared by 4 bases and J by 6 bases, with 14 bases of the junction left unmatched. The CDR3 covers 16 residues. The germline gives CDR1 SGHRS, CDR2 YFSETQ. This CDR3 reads CASSDVAGVATCEQYF. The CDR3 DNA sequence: TGCGCCAGCAGCGACGTAGCGGGAGTTGCAACCTGCGAGCAGTACTTC.

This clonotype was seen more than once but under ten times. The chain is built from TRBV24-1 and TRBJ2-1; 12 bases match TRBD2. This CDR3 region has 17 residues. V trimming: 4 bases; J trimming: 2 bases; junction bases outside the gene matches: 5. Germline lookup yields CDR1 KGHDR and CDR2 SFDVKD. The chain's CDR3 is CATSDRTSGKAYNEQFF. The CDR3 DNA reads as TGTGCCACCAGTGACCGGACTAGCGGGAAAGCCTACAATGAGCAGTTCTTC.

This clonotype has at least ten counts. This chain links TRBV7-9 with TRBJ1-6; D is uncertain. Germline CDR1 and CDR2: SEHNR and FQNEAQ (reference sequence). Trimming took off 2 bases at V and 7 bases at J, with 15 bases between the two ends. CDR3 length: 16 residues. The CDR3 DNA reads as TGTGCCAGCAGCTTACCGGCGGGATCCGCCAATTCACCCCTCCACTTT. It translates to CASSLPAGSANSPLHF.